This T cell receptor beta chain was captured in a study of shared clonotypes between healthy human individuals. Study overall: Serving as donors were two women and a few men, whose ages spanned 18 to 49. Study-wide points: Generally, naive subsets (rather than memory subsets) showed larger estimated richness.

As to this clone: Its antigen is still unknown.

There are 15 residues in the CDR3. Germline V gene data show CDR1 as MNHEY and CDR2 as SVGAGI. The V end lost 4 bases, the J end lost 0 bases, and 12 bases lay between the germline ends. A split of CD4+ cells into CD45RA+ naive and CD45RA-negative memory subsets was performed. Here immunoSEQ multiplex PCR was the method, and the copy in TCRdb shows in-frame clones only, minus some. This sample has over a million clones, with around 78% found just once. Sequencing was carried out using memory CD4+ T cells from PBMCs. Subset specified: CD45RA-negative fraction. The chain combines TRBV6-5 with TRBJ1-1, with D possibly TRBD1 on 6 matching bases. This receptor was taken from a man younger than 35 in good health. Some clones in this sample may be carry-over from other donors' samples. The CDR3 region is CASSFNRDMNTEAFF. In DNA, the CDR3 is TGTGCCAGCAGTTTTAACAGGGATATGAACACTGAAGCTTTCTTT.